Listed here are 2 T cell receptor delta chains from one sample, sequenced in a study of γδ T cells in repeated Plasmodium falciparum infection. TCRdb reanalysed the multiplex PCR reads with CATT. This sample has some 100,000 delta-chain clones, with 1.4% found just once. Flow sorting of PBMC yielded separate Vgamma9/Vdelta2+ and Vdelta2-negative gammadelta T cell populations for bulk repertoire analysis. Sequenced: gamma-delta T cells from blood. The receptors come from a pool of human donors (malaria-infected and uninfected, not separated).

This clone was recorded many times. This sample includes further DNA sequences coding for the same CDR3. The CDR3 nucleotides are TGTGCTCTTGGGCTTCCTGCGACTGGGGGATACACCGATAAACTCATCTTT. Amino acid sequence: CALGLPATGGYTDKLIF. The chain carries TRDV1 and TRDJ1; 10 bases are a match to TRDD3. The germline CDR1 and CDR2 sequences are TSWWSYY and QGS. The CDR3 is 17 amino acids. With V trimmed by 5 bases and J by 0 bases, 9 bases remained unmatched.

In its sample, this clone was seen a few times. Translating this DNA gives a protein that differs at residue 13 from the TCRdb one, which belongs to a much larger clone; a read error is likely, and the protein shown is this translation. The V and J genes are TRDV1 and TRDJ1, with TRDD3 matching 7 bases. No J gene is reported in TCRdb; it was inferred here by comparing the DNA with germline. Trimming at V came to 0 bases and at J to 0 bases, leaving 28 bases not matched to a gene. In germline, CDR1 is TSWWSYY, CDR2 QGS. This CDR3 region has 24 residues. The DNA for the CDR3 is TGTGCTCTTGGGGAACTCGGGGAGCCCCCACCGAGACCCTCCGGGGGATGTTACACCGATAAACTCATCTTT. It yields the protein CALGELGEPPPRPSGGCYTDKLIF.